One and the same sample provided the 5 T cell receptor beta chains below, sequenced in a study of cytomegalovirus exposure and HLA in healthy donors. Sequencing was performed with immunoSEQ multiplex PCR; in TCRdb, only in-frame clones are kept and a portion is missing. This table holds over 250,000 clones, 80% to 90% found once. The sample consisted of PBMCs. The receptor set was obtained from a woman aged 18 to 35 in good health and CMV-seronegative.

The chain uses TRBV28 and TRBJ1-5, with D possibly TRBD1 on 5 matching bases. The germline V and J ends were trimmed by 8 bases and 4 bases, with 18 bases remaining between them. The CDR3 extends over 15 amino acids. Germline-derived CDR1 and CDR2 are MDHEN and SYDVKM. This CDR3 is CASLPGGIGNQPQHF. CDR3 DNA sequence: TGTGCCAGCCTTCCGGGGGGGATAGGGAATCAGCCCCAGCATTTT.

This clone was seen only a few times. CDR3 bases: TGCGCCAGCAGTTTCGACAGGTACAGCAATCAGCCCCAGCATTTT. Protein product: CASSFDRYSNQPQHF. This chain links TRBV4-1 with TRBJ1-5; D might be TRBD1 (6 bases). The V gene lost 6 bases and the J gene lost 1 base, with 13 bases spanning the gap. The CDR3 spans 15 residues. Germline V lookup: CDR1 MGHRA, CDR2 YSYEKL.

The CDR3 DNA sequence: TGTGCCAGCAGCTCAACGGACAGGGGCGTTCATGAGCAGTTCTTC. Translated, it gives CASSSTDRGVHEQFF. J is TRBJ2-1 and V is TRBV5-4; TRBD1 agrees at 9 bases. This CDR3 contains 15 residues. After removal of 3 bases from V and 8 bases from J, the junction contained 9 bases not matched to a gene. In germline, CDR1 is SGHNT, CDR2 YYREEE (reference sequence).

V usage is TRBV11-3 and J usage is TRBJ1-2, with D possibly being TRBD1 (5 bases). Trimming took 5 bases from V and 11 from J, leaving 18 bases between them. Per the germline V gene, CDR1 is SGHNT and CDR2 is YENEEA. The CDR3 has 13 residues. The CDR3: CASSPLWGADYTF. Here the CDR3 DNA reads TGTGCCAGCAGCCCACTTTGGGGCGCGGATTACACCTTC.

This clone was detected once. CDR3 DNA: TGCAGCGTGGTGACTAATAAAGAGACCCAGTACTTC. The encoded protein is CSVVTNKETQYF. The rearrangement joins TRBV29-1 to TRBJ2-5; a possible D gene is TRBD2 (5 bases). Trimming removed 6 bases from V and 3 bases from J, with 11 bases in between. Germline lookup yields CDR1 SQVTM and CDR2 ANQGSEA. This CDR3 is 12 amino acids long.